This TCR beta chain derives from a study of T cells in Graves' hyperthyroidism and ophthalmopathy. Study-level findings and limits: Separating ophthalmopathy from stable hyperthyroidism was achieved by a 13 V-J model.

Concerning this clonotype: The target antigen is unknown. Since a much larger clone is just one base distant, this may be a read error.

Amplified TCR beta CDR3 regions derived from RNA transcripts. Carried out on the TCR CDR3, a first-round RT-PCR used the HTBI primer set. MiXCR, applied by TCRdb to the multiplex PCR reads, yields one record per CDR3 protein. The sample includes about 290,000 distinct CDR3 sequences, approximately 12% of them seen just once. Unmatched junction bases numbered 13, after V lost 8 bases and J lost 4 bases. There are 17 residues in the CDR3. Germline V gene data show CDR1 as SGHDN and CDR2 as FVKESK. Researchers barred patients who had uncontrolled infection, other autoimmune disease, pregnancy or lactation. Clinical symptoms, serum thyroxine and TRAb, thyroid ultrasound and orbital computed tomography were used for the diagnoses.

The TCR originated in a woman aged 25 to 45 with Graves' hyperthyroidism that later progressed to Graves' ophthalmopathy. Sequencing was performed on blood. The chain recombines TRBV14 with TRBJ2-1, with 11 bases identical to TRBD2. In nucleotides, the CDR3 is TGTGCCAGCGGCCCGGGACTAGCGGAACCCGGGTACAATGAGCAGTTCTTC. This codes for CASGPGLAEPGYNEQFF.